The subject of this entry is one TCR beta chain. In this sample, this clonotype turned up many times. What this receptor recognizes is not known. Within one base of it there is no much larger clone, and no base qualities were kept. The record originates from a study of neurological immune-mediated disorders (dated by TCRdb to between 2017 and 2020). Regarding the complete study: Of the approximately 35 multiple sclerosis patients, around 30 had relapsing-remitting MS and 3 had secondary progressive MS. Peripheral blood TCR-beta repertoires from patients with HTLV-I-associated myelopathy (HAM/TSP), patients with multiple sclerosis, and healthy controls were compared in the study using UMI-based sequencing. The approximately 98 TCR-beta libraries included longitudinal samples, technical triplicates and paired sorted CD4+ and CD8+ T-cell subsets alongside PBMC samples. The cohort comprised approximately 67 subjects: roughly 15 HAM/TSP patients, around 34 multiple sclerosis patients and some 20 healthy controls.

For the unsorted PBMC libraries, 2 million PBMCs were stored in RNAlater at -80 degrees C until RNA extraction and were used to generate the libraries. Multiple sclerosis patients were enrolled in a US clinical protocol evaluating disease progression by magnetic resonance imaging. PBMCs were separated from peripheral blood using Ficoll-Hypaque density gradient centrifugation and then cryopreserved in liquid nitrogen. What the study reported, not specific to this receptor: Across subjects, expanded clones never shared an identical CDR3 amino acid sequence, which suggests that the TCR-beta repertoires in every group were private. Phylogenetic analysis grouped repertoires from 18 of 34 MS patients into a cluster of related CDR3 sequences, suggesting a possible repertoire-level signature. The MS cluster was not associated with any clinical or MRI features, and the authors stated that larger cohorts are needed. TCR clonal expansion was greatest in HAM/TSP patients and smallest in MS patients, who ranked below even healthy controls.

cDNA was synthesized by template-switch 5'RACE using a primer with a 10-nucleotide random unique molecular identifier that tagged each TCR transcript. Every sequencing run covered 15-18 subjects and yielded more than 180 million TCR-beta sequences. The RNeasy kit was used for extraction of total RNA. The KAPA Real-time Library Amplification kit was used to amplify TCR-beta VDJ regions with primers for the TCR constant region and the 5'RACE anchor. Sample indexes and Illumina adaptors were added in a first PCR, and a second PCR then increased library yield. After Ampure bead purification, the roughly 650 bp TCR product was size-selected on a 2% E-gel SizeSelection system. Before pooling, library quality was checked on a Bioanalyzer, concentration was measured with Qubit, and libraries were quantified with the Kapa Library Quantification kit. An Illumina HiSeq 2500 was used to sequence the libraries paired-end at 2 x 150 bp. To increase sequence diversity, 25-30% phiX was spiked into each library pool. Under the source paper's analysis protocol: The UMI-based MiGEC pipeline processed quality-filtered reads and removed over 80% of raw TCR sequences during error correction. VDJ genes were aligned to IMGT germline references, and clonotypes were defined by unique CDR3 amino acid sequence plus V-J genes. Clonal expansion, Shannon diversity and CDR3 relatedness were evaluated with VDJtools (CalcPairwiseDistances, ClusterSamples), while phylogenetic trees were built in CLCbio workbench. A clone was classed as expanded if it had 8 or more unique UMIs, a cutoff based on coefficient-of-variation modelling across technical triplicates. TCRdb reprocessing: public reads trimmed at Q25 with fastp, clones called with MiXCR, in-frame beta chains kept. Under each unique CDR3 protein, matching rows form one entry showing the most common genes and DNA. It is TCRdb's table, rather than the study itself, that gives the V and J calls and clone size. Here the sample has about 95,000 distinct CDR3 sequences; roughly 3.5% occur a single time. The ten largest clonotypes hold 5.5% to 6.5% of the sample.

The receptor was isolated from a woman younger than 30 with multiple sclerosis. Sequencing was performed on PBMCs.

The CDR3 corresponds to CSADTSTNEKLFF. The DNA sequence reads TGCAGTGCTGACACTTCAACTAATGAAAAACTGTTTTTT. The rearranged chain carries TRBV20-1 and TRBJ1-4; no D gene is confidently identified. Trimming at the junction amounts to 5 bases on V and 0 bases on J, and the germline ends lie 7 bases apart. The germline V gene (reference sequence) sets CDR1 to DFQATT and CDR2 to SNEGSKA. The CDR3 holds 13 amino acids from the cysteine to the phenylalanine. Kept here is only the CDR3 DNA, which spans 39 bases and is read in frame from base 1.